These T cell receptor beta chains were read from a single sample in a study of control samples from healthy donors and cancer patients. The method was immunoSEQ multiplex PCR; TCRdb's version includes in-frame clones alone and lacks a portion of them. This sample yields 90,000 to 120,000 clones, of which around 80% are seen a single time; 6.5% belongs to the top ten. The sample was blood. The receptors stem from a young man in good health. Each CDR3 is given with its conserved first and last residue. A D gene is named only where the DNA matches it firmly. Clone size is stated in some rows and not others, as once, few, many or a class when expanded.

J gene: TRBJ1-5; D gene: TRBD1; V gene: TRBV6-4; clone size: -; CDR3 DNA: TGTGCCAGCAGTGTACGCGACAGGGAGAACAATCAGCCCCAGCATTTT; CDR3 protein: CASSVRDRENNQPQHF
J gene: TRBJ2-3; D gene: TRBD2; V gene: TRBV10-1; clone size: -; CDR3 DNA: TGCGCCAGCAGTGATCCAGCGGGGGAGAAAGATACGCAGTATTTT; CDR3 protein: CASSDPAGEKDTQYF
J gene: TRBJ1-6; D gene: -; V gene: TRBV9; clone size: -; CDR3 DNA: TGTGCCAGCAGCCCTCGGCAGGAGTATAATTCACCCCTCCACTTT; CDR3 protein: CASSPRQEYNSPLHF
J gene: TRBJ1-6; D gene: -; V gene: TRBV6-5; clone size: -; CDR3 DNA: TGTGCCAGCTGGACGTCTCAAAATTCACCCCTCCACTTT; CDR3 protein: CASWTSQNSPLHF
J gene: TRBJ2-2; D gene: TRBD1; V gene: TRBV7-2; clone size: -; CDR3 DNA: TGTGCCAGCAGCCTCTGGACAGGGGACACCGGGGAGCTGTTTTTT; CDR3 protein: CASSLWTGDTGELFF
J gene: TRBJ2-7; D gene: TRBD2; V gene: TRBV9; clone size: once; CDR3 DNA: TGTGCCAGCAGCGGGGGCAGCGGGGGCTCGGACGGGTACGAGCAGTACTTC; CDR3 protein: CASSGGSGGSDGYEQYF
J gene: TRBJ1-1; D gene: TRBD1; V gene: TRBV5-4; clone size: -; CDR3 DNA: TGTGCCAGCAGCCCCGGACAGGGGACGAACACTGAAGCTTTCTTT; CDR3 protein: CASSPGQGTNTEAFF
J gene: TRBJ1-6; D gene: -; V gene: TRBV7-9; clone size: few; CDR3 DNA: TGTGCCAGCACCGCCGGAAACGGGGACGGCTCACCCCTCCACTTT; CDR3 protein: CASTAGNGDGSPLHF
J gene: TRBJ1-6; D gene: -; V gene: TRBV9; clone size: -; CDR3 DNA: TGTGCCAGCAGCGTAGATTCACACCCTGACTCCTATAATTCACCCCTCCACTTT; CDR3 protein: CASSVDSHPDSYNSPLHF
J gene: TRBJ2-7; D gene: -; V gene: TRBV5-4; clone size: -; CDR3 DNA: TGTGCCAGCAGCTTGGGAGACGGGCTCTCGTACTTC; CDR3 protein: CASSLGDGLSYF
J gene: TRBJ2-6; D gene: -; V gene: TRBV7-9; clone size: -; CDR3 DNA: TGTGCCAGCAGGCGTCCGCAGGGGTCTGGGGCCAACGTCCTGACTTTC; CDR3 protein: CASRRPQGSGANVLTF
J gene: TRBJ2-3; D gene: -; V gene: TRBV5-6; clone size: -; CDR3 DNA: TGTGCCAGCAGCTCGCCCGAGGGGTACGGTACGCAGTATTTT; CDR3 protein: CASSSPEGYGTQYF
J gene: TRBJ1-2; D gene: -; V gene: TRBV28; clone size: -; CDR3 DNA: TGTGCCAGCAGTTTTGGGGTGACAAGTGGCTACACCTTC; CDR3 protein: CASSFGVTSGYTF
J gene: TRBJ1-1; D gene: -; V gene: TRBV6-5; clone size: -; CDR3 DNA: TGTGCCACACAGAATCCGTGGACTGAAGCTTTCTTT; CDR3 protein: CATQNPWTEAFF
J gene: TRBJ2-2; D gene: -; V gene: TRBV5-1; clone size: -; CDR3 DNA: TGCGCCAGCAGCCCCGGTGAACCCCTCGGGGAGCTGTTTTTT; CDR3 protein: CASSPGEPLGELFF
J gene: TRBJ1-1; D gene: TRBD1; V gene: TRBV18; clone size: -; CDR3 DNA: TGTGCCAGCTCACCGAACAGGGGGCAATTCCTTGAAGCTTTCTTT; CDR3 protein: CASSPNRGQFLEAFF
J gene: TRBJ1-2; D gene: -; V gene: TRBV6-5; clone size: -; CDR3 DNA: TGTGCCAGCACGGACAGCTATGGCTACACCTTC; CDR3 protein: CASTDSYGYTF
J gene: TRBJ2-1; D gene: -; V gene: TRBV6-1; clone size: -; CDR3 DNA: TGTGCCAGCAGTGATCAGCCCAACTACAATGAGCAGTTCTTC; CDR3 protein: CASSDQPNYNEQFF
J gene: TRBJ1-6; D gene: -; V gene: TRBV10-3; clone size: -; CDR3 DNA: TGTGCCATCAGTCAGAATGGGAATTCACCCCTCCACTTT; CDR3 protein: CAISQNGNSPLHF
J gene: TRBJ2-2; D gene: TRBD1; V gene: TRBV11-3; clone size: -; CDR3 DNA: TGTGCCAGCAGCTTCGGCAGGGGGCGTTCGGGGGAGCTGTTTTTT; CDR3 protein: CASSFGRGRSGELFF
J gene: TRBJ2-3; D gene: -; V gene: TRBV2; clone size: -; CDR3 DNA: TGTGCCAGCAGCCGGGAGAGGACAGATACGCAGTATTTT; CDR3 protein: CASSRERTDTQYF
J gene: TRBJ1-2; D gene: -; V gene: TRBV4-2; clone size: -; CDR3 DNA: TGTGCCAGCAGCCAAGGAGGGGCAGGGGTGAGGAGTGGCTACACCTTC; CDR3 protein: CASSQGGAGVRSGYTF
J gene: TRBJ2-5; D gene: -; V gene: TRBV19; clone size: -; CDR3 DNA: TGTGCCAGTAGTATAGACAGGAACCAAGAGACCCAGTACTTC; CDR3 protein: CASSIDRNQETQYF
J gene: TRBJ1-2; D gene: -; V gene: TRBV23-1; clone size: -; CDR3 DNA: TGCGCCAGCAGTCAACTTTGCAGAGTTGTTGTAGAATATGGCTACACCTTC; CDR3 protein: CASSQLCRVVVEYGYTF
J gene: TRBJ1-2; D gene: -; V gene: TRBV7-9; clone size: once; CDR3 DNA: TGTGCCAGCAGCAGCACAGGGCTCTCGGGCTACACCTTC; CDR3 protein: CASSSTGLSGYTF
J gene: TRBJ1-5; D gene: -; V gene: TRBV18; clone size: -; CDR3 DNA: TGTGCCAGCTCACCTGACCTAACCGGAGATCAGCCCCAGCATTTT; CDR3 protein: CASSPDLTGDQPQHF
J gene: TRBJ2-5; D gene: -; V gene: TRBV18; clone size: -; CDR3 DNA: TGTGCCAGCTCACCCGGATCCTCAGCGGAGACCCAGTACTTC; CDR3 protein: CASSPGSSAETQYF
J gene: TRBJ1-1; D gene: -; V gene: TRBV28; clone size: -; CDR3 DNA: TGTGCCAGCAGTTTCTCGGGGAGTGAAGCTTTCTTT; CDR3 protein: CASSFSGSEAFF
J gene: TRBJ1-1; D gene: -; V gene: TRBV18; clone size: -; CDR3 DNA: TGTGCCAGCTCACCATCCCTTCACAGGGAGAACACTGAAGCTTTCTTT; CDR3 protein: CASSPSLHRENTEAFF